One and the same sample provided the 23 T cell receptor beta chains below, sequenced in a study of T cells in women clearing cervical HPV infection. This table comes from immunoSEQ multiplex PCR, and its TCRdb copy is limited to in-frame clones, with some not included. The sample data list about 17,000 clones. The material sequenced was blood buffy coat. The receptor source for this set is a woman aged 18 to 69 with a cervical HPV16 infection that either progressed to CIN3+ or cleared (not recorded which).

Concerning this clone itself: Coverage ceases 3 residues before the CDR3 finishes, and the germline J gene fills in the end. The V and J genes are TRBV19 and TRBJ1-2; unclear D gene. The CDR3 runs 14 residues. Germline V gene sequence: CDR1 LNHDA, CDR2 SQIVND (reference sequence). Trimming took 1 base from V and 6 from J, leaving 12 bases between them. CDR3 loop: CASSIGSAVDGYTF. Partial CDR3 DNA: TGTGCCAGTAGTATAGGTAGCGCTGTAGATGGC.

Remarks on this clone: The read ends 3 residues early relative to the CDR3; the germline J gene fills the gap. The chain employs TRBV29-1 and TRBJ1-1; D remains ambiguous. V lost 6 bases and J 7 bases, leaving 12 bases between the germline ends. The CDR3 runs 11 residues. Germline CDR1 reads SQVTM; CDR2 reads ANQGSEA. CDR3 region: CSVRGAGEAFF. CDR3 DNA (partial): TGCAGCGTCCGAGGCGCAGGTGAA.

CDR3 sequence reads: CASSQGPQDSGSYNSPLHF. CDR3 DNA, as far as it was read: TGTGCCAGCAGCCAAGGGCCCCAGGACTCAGGCTCCTATAATTCACCC. The rearrangement links TRBV14 to TRBJ1-6, with D unresolved. The read ends 3 residues early relative to the CDR3; the germline J gene fills the gap. Trimming stripped 1 base from V and 0 bases from J, with 16 bases between. The CDR3 has 19 amino acids. Per germline, CDR1 SGHDN and CDR2 FVKESK.

As regards this clone: The CDR3 extends 3 residues past the end of the read, so its final part is completed from the germline J gene. The rearrangement links TRBV2 to TRBJ1-6; maybe TRBD1 (5 bases). CDR3 size: 13 residues. The germline V gene has CDR1 SNHLY and CDR2 FYNNEI. V lost 7 bases, J lost 5 bases, and 9 bases lay in between. This CDR3 reads CASKGLDNSPLHF. Incomplete CDR3 DNA: TGTGCCAGCAAGGGACTGGATAATTCACCC.

A remark on this clone: Read sequence stops 3 residues before the CDR3 end, and the germline J gene provides the missing end. The V and J genes are TRBV2 and TRBJ1-2; TRBD1 is a possible D gene (5 bases). CDR1 is SNHLY, CDR2 FYNNEI, per germline. V was pared by 8 bases and J by 3 bases, with 10 bases between. The CDR3 runs 12 residues. The covered CDR3 bases are TGTGCCAGCCGGTGGGGGGACTATGGC. Residues: CASRWGDYG. In full, the CDR3 is CASRWGDYGYTF.

Concerning this clone itself: The read halts 3 residues ahead of the CDR3 end, with the missing end drawn from the germline J gene. The chain has TRBV10-2 and TRBJ2-3; 8 positions match TRBD2. CDR1 and CDR2 (germline): WSHSY, SAAADI. V lost 5 bases, J lost 1 base, and 5 bases stayed unmatched. The CDR3 runs to 15 residues. The CDR3 DNA, read in part, is TGCGCCAGCAGTCCGACTAGCGACCGCACAGATACG. It specifies CASSPTSDRTDT. The full CDR3 reads CASSPTSDRTDTQYF.

Note on this clone: The missing CDR3 end, 3 residues past where the read stops, is filled in from the germline J gene. This chain connects TRBV7-9 to TRBJ2-1, with D unresolved. CDR3 length: 14 amino acids. Trimming stripped 2 bases from V and 6 bases from J, with 11 bases between. The germline gives CDR1 SEHNR, CDR2 FQNEAQ (reference sequence). The CDR3 sequence is CASSLTFSGNEQFF. The sequenced CDR3 bases are TGTGCCAGCAGCTTAACCTTCAGTGGCAATGAG.

The CDR3 region is CATSDLGTGRQETQYF. CDR3 bases read: TGTGCCACCAGTGATTTGGGGACAGGACGACAAGAGACC. The rearrangement joins TRBV24-1 to TRBJ2-5, with 8 nucleotides matching TRBD1. The read stops 3 residues short of the end of the CDR3; the missing end is completed from the germline J gene. After removal of 0 bases from V and 2 bases from J, the junction contained 4 bases not matched to a gene. The germline CDR1 and CDR2 sequences are KGHDR and SFDVKD. The CDR3 spans 16 residues.

This chain's CDR3 is CASSGQGGRQPQHF. The CDR3 bases that were read are TGTGCCAGTAGCGGACAGGGTGGCCGTCAGCCC. This sequence joins TRBV19 and TRBJ1-5; 8 bases align to TRBD1. The sequence runs out 3 residues before the end of the CDR3; the remainder is reconstructed from the germline J gene. Germline-derived CDR1 and CDR2 are LNHDA and SQIVND (reference sequence). J lost 6 bases, V lost 6 bases, and 7 bases had no gene match. This CDR3 comprises 14 residues.

As regards this clone: The read ends 3 residues shy of where the CDR3 ends; the end is completed using the germline J gene. The chain recombines TRBV7-9 with TRBJ2-3; D is unresolved. Germline V gene lookup returns CDR1 SEHNR and CDR2 FQNEAQ (reference sequence). This CDR3 comprises 12 residues. Trimming stripped 8 bases from V and 5 bases from J, with 11 bases between. The DNA read from the CDR3 is TGTGCCAGCGGCTCGACGGGAGATACG. Protein sequence: CASGSTGDT. The complete CDR3 sequence is CASGSTGDTQYF.

As to this clone: The read terminates 3 residues ahead of where the CDR3 ends, so the germline J gene completes it. V is TRBV19 and J is TRBJ1-1; 7 bases map to TRBD1. J lost 0 bases, V lost 4 bases, and 2 bases had no gene match. Per the germline V gene, CDR1 is LNHDA and CDR2 is SQIVND (reference sequence). There are 14 residues in the CDR3. The CDR3 bases that were read are TGTGCCAGTAGTAGGGGACAGTTGAACACTGAA. It codes for CASSRGQLNTE. The whole CDR3 sequence reads CASSRGQLNTEAFF.

Details on this clone: From the germline J gene comes the end of the CDR3, since the read stops 3 residues before it. The rearrangement uses TRBV20-1 and TRBJ2-1; 10 bases are shared with TRBD2. J was trimmed by 4 bases and V by 1 base; bases with no gene match: 4. CDR3 length equals 15 residues. CDR1 DFQATT and CDR2 SNEGSKA come from the germline V gene (reference sequence). The covered CDR3 bases are TGCAGTGCTAGAGGGAGCGGGAGGGTGTACAATGAG. The encoded protein is CSARGSGRVYNE. The whole CDR3 sequence is CSARGSGRVYNEQFF.

Notes on this clone: The read ends 3 residues shy of where the CDR3 ends; the end is completed using the germline J gene. The chain has TRBV7-9 and TRBJ2-2; D might be TRBD2 (6 bases). CDR3 size: 15 residues. Trimming took off 6 bases at V and 0 bases at J, with 11 bases between the two ends. Germline V gene lookup returns CDR1 SEHNR and CDR2 FQNEAQ (reference sequence). Incomplete CDR3 DNA: TGTGCCAGCAGTAACCGGGACTCGAACACCGGGGAG. It encodes CASSNRDSNTGE. Given in full, the CDR3 is CASSNRDSNTGELFF.

Details on this clone: From the germline J gene comes the end of the CDR3, since the read stops 3 residues before it. The J gene is TRBJ2-3, the V gene TRBV19; a weak D match, TRBD1 (6 bases). This CDR3 spans 15 amino acids. V was cut by 5 bases and J by 3 bases, with 15 bases left in between. Germline V gives CDR1 LNHDA, CDR2 SQIVND (reference sequence). Partial CDR3 DNA: TGTGCCAGTAGTCCGACAGGTGTCCAAACAGATACG. Protein product: CASSPTGVQTDT. In full, the CDR3 is CASSPTGVQTDTQYF.

Remarks on this clone: The DNA ends 3 residues before the CDR3 does, and the rest of the CDR3 is filled in from the germline J gene. J is TRBJ2-7 and V is TRBV19, with 8 nucleotides matching TRBD1. Germline loops: CDR1 LNHDA, CDR2 SQIVND (reference sequence). V shed 6 bases and J 5 bases; nucleotides not matched to a gene: 12. The CDR3 loop spans 15 amino acids. CDR3 bases read: TGTGCCAGTAGAAGTATCAGGGGGCCCGTCCACGAG. Protein sequence: CASRSIRGPVHE. The complete CDR3 protein is CASRSIRGPVHEQYF.

Concerning this clone itself: The read terminates 3 residues ahead of where the CDR3 ends, so the germline J gene completes it. The chain links TRBV7-6 to TRBJ2-7; D call uncertain. V gave up 1 base and J gave up 0 bases, with 7 bases separating them. Per germline, CDR1 SGHVS and CDR2 FNYEAQ. This CDR3 spans 14 amino acids. The CDR3 DNA, read in part, is TGTGCCAGCAGCTTAGAGTACAGCTCCTACGAG. Its translation is CASSLEYSSYE. In full, the CDR3 is CASSLEYSSYEQYF.

As for this clone: The read gets to within 3 residues of the CDR3 end, and the germline J gene fills in the rest. The chain carries TRBV5-1 and TRBJ1-2; 8 positions agree with TRBD1. Per germline, CDR1 SGHRS and CDR2 YFSETQ. This CDR3 contains 15 residues. Germline trimming cut 4 bases from V and 6 bases from J; bases unmatched to any gene: 11. CDR3 sequence reads: CASSLPGQGGNGYTF. CDR3 bases read: TGCGCCAGCAGCCTACCCGGACAGGGAGGGAATGGC.

The CDR3 spells CSVARDYNEQFF. CDR3 DNA, as far as it was read: TGCAGCGTTGCTCGCGACTACAATGAG. This chain links TRBV29-1 with TRBJ2-1; D remains unclear. Read data end 3 residues before the CDR3 end; the end is taken from the germline J gene. Germline CDR1 and CDR2: SQVTM and ANQGSEA. Trimming removed 4 bases from V and 3 bases from J, with 7 bases in between. The CDR3 extends over 12 amino acids.

For this clone: The read ends 3 residues shy of where the CDR3 ends; the end is completed using the germline J gene. The rearrangement joins TRBV2 to TRBJ2-5; 11 bases are a match to TRBD2. Germline-derived CDR1 and CDR2 are SNHLY and FYNNEI. The length of the CDR3 is 15 residues. The ends lost 5 bases at V and 2 bases at J; junction bases unmatched: 4. The CDR3 loop reads CASSLRLAGQETQYF. The CDR3 bases that were read are TGTGCCAGCAGTTTAAGACTAGCGGGACAAGAGACC.

Note on this clone: Coverage ceases 3 residues before the CDR3 finishes, and the germline J gene fills in the end. V usage is TRBV7-9 and J usage is TRBJ2-1; no clear D. CDR3 length equals 11 residues. The V end lost 3 bases, the J end lost 7 bases, and 4 bases lay between the germline ends. In germline, CDR1 is SEHNR, CDR2 FQNEAQ (reference sequence). The covered CDR3 bases are TGTGCCAGCAGCTTCCAAAATGAG. Its protein is CASSFQNE. The whole CDR3 reads CASSFQNEQFF.

A note on this clone: Sequencing ends 3 residues short of the CDR3 end; the germline J gene provides the rest. J is TRBJ2-2 and V is TRBV20-1, with 12 positions matching TRBD2. There are 19 residues in the CDR3. Trimming at V came to 0 bases and at J to 2 bases, leaving 10 bases not matched to a gene. The germline CDR1 and CDR2 sequences are DFQATT and SNEGSKA (reference sequence). The part of the CDR3 DNA that was read is TGCAGTGCTAGAGACTCTACTAGACTAGCGGGGGCCAACACCGGGGAG. This gives the protein CSARDSTRLAGANTGE. The CDR3 as a whole reads CSARDSTRLAGANTGELFF.

Notes on this clone: The CDR3 end is not reached by the read, which stops 3 residues before it; the germline J gene fills it in. This chain links TRBV5-4 with TRBJ2-3, with D uncertain. From germline, CDR1 is SGHNT and CDR2 YYREEE (reference sequence). V dropped 2 bases and J dropped 5 bases, with 18 bases sitting between them. CDR3 length equals 16 residues. The covered CDR3 bases are TGTGCCAGCAGCTTATATGGGCAGAGAGCTGTAGATACG. It encodes CASSLYGQRAVDT. Given in full, the CDR3 is CASSLYGQRAVDTQYF.

For this clone: The read terminates 3 residues before the CDR3 end, so the remaining end is supplied by the germline J gene. The V and J genes are TRBV30 and TRBJ1-5, with D tentatively TRBD1 (6 bases). V was cut by 3 bases and J by 4 bases, with 19 bases left in between. The CDR3 contains 16 residues. Germline CDR1 GTSNPN, CDR2 SVGIG (reference sequence). CDR3 in amino acids: CAWSALGAAKNQPQHF. The CDR3 bases that were read are TGTGCCTGGAGCGCTCTGGGGGCAGCAAAGAATCAGCCC.